This T cell receptor beta chain was identified during a study of cytotoxic CD8 clonotypes in ibrutinib-treated CLL. Study-level background: In all, about a dozen patients were relapsed/refractory, some 14 were treatment-naive and 17 to 18 were IGHV unmutated.

With cryopreserved PBMCs as the source, roughly 2 micrograms of genomic DNA went to TCR beta libraries. Method: immunoSEQ multiplex PCR; TCRdb's copy keeps in-frame clones and lacks some. The sample lists over 110,000 clones; approximately 90% were seen once. Study results and caveats: Treatment left the uncommon public clonotypes either contracted or stable in frequency. Clonality grew at ibrutinib response; at progression, it decreased back toward baseline.

With respect to this clone: Its cognate antigen is unknown.

This receptor was identified in a human donor with chronic lymphocytic leukemia. The specimen comprised PBMCs, sampled after 12 months of ibrutinib treatment.

CDR3 DNA sequence: TGTGCCAGTAGTAAAGCCGGGACAGGTGGTTATGGCTACACCTTC. Encoded protein: CASSKAGTGGYGYTF. The V and J genes are TRBV19 and TRBJ1-2; TRBD1 aligns across 8 bases. After removal of 4 bases from V and 5 bases from J, the junction contained 9 bases not matched to a gene. This CDR3 region has 15 residues. Germline V gives CDR1 LNHDA, CDR2 SQIVND (reference sequence).